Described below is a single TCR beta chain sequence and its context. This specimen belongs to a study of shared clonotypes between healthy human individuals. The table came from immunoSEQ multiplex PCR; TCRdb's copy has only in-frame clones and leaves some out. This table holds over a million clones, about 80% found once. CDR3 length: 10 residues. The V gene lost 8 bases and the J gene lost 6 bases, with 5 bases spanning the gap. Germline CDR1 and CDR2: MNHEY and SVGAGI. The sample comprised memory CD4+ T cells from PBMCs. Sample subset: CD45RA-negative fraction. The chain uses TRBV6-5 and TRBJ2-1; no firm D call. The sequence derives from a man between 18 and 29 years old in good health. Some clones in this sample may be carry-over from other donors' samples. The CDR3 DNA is TGTGCCAGCCGAGGCAATGAGCAGTTCTTC. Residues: CASRGNEQFF.